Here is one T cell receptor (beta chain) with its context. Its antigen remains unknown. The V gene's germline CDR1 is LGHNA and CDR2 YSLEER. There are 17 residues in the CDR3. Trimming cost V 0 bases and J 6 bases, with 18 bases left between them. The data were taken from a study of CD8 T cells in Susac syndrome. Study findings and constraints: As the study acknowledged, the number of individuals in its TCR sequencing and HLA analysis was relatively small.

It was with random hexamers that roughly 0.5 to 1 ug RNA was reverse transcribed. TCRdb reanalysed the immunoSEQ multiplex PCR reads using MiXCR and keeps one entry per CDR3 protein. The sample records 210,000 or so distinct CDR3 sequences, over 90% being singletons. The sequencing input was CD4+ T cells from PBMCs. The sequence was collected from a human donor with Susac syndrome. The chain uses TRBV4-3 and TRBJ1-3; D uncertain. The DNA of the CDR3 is TGCGCCAGCAGCCAAGATCTTTTTACAGCTTTAGAAAACACCATATATTTT. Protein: CASSQDLFTALENTIYF.